These 5 T cell receptor beta chains originate from one sample sequenced in a study of blood T cells in healthy people across ages. Through a sample-barcoded 5' primer and a J-beta primer mix, a second PCR was run for roughly 6 to 12 cycles. Via MiXCR, TCRdb re-called the 5' RACE reads, giving one row per CDR3 protein. Of around 1,500,000 distinct CDR3 sequences listed, roughly 28% are singletons. The sequenced material came from blood. These receptors all stem from a woman in her 30s in good health.

There are many counts of this clonotype. The CDR3 spells CASSQDRGGGTGELFF. The CDR3 DNA reads TGCGCCAGCAGCCAAGATCGGGGAGGGGGGACCGGGGAGCTGTTTTTT. The chain employs TRBV4-1 and TRBJ2-2; tentative D call: TRBD2 (7 bases). This CDR3 comprises 16 residues. Germline V CDR1 and CDR2: MGHRA, YSYEKL. Trimming left V 0 bases short and J 5 bases short, with 13 bases between.

This clonotype was observed a few times. This chain uses TRBV12-3 or TRBV12-4 with TRBJ2-7; D tentatively fits TRBD1 or TRBD2 (6 bases each). The length of the CDR3 is 16 residues. V gave up 1 base and J gave up 1 base, with 14 bases separating them. CDR3 amino acids: CASSLGPGATSYEQYF. CDR3 nucleotides: TGTGCCAGCAGTTTAGGGCCGGGGGCCACTTCCTACGAGCAGTACTTC.

V and J are TRBV6-1 and TRBJ2-3, with a possible D match to TRBD2 (5 bases). The germline V gene encodes CDR1 MNHNS and CDR2 SASEGT. The CDR3 is 12 amino acids. Trimming left V 7 bases short and J 4 bases short, with 9 bases between. The CDR3 DNA sequence: TGTGCCAGCAACGAGGGAGCAGATACGCAGTATTTT. Protein sequence: CASNEGADTQYF.

The chain recombines TRBV2 with TRBJ1-1; D unclear. Germline CDR1 SNHLY, CDR2 FYNNEI. The V and J ends lost 8 bases and 1 base respectively, with 8 bases between them. This CDR3 is 12 amino acids long. The CDR3 here is CASYGWNTEAFF. DNA of the CDR3: TGTGCCAGCTACGGGTGGAACACTGAAGCTTTCTTT.

The V call is TRBV7-2, the J call TRBJ2-3; 12 nucleotides agree with TRBD2. Unmatched junction bases numbered 8, after V lost 4 bases and J lost 3 bases. The germline V gene encodes CDR1 SGHTA and CDR2 FQGNSA. There are 17 residues in the CDR3. The CDR3 DNA reads TGTGCCAGCAGCTGGCTGCTAGCGGGAGGGCCAACAGATACGCAGTATTTT. Translation: CASSWLLAGGPTDTQYF.